The entry that follows covers one T cell receptor beta chain sequence. Original processing notes: Reference gene primers were amplified, and this amplification served to estimate nucleated cell counts. TCRdb's table, derived via immunoSEQ multiplex PCR, lists solely in-frame clones and lacks some. The V and J calls and clone size come from that table; D and trimming were worked out from the DNA. The table lists around 250,000 clones, approximately 83% of them singletons, with around 3.6% in the top ten. The data derive from a study of blood T cell repertoires in COVID-19. Study-wide context: The United States, Italy and Spain supplied acute and convalescent COVID-19 samples. PBMCs, B-cell-depleted T cells, or T cells were the source of the cDNA or gDNA that made up the material.

Symptom resolution, clearance, or two negative PCRs marked donors in Cohort 3 as recovered. The CDR3 is made up of 13 amino acids. The germline V gene encodes CDR1 SGDLS and CDR2 YYNGEE. V dropped 4 bases and J dropped 6 bases, with 14 bases sitting between them. This receptor was taken from a man aged 45-65 years who had recovered from COVID-19. This rearrangement joins TRBV9 to TRBJ2-7; D unresolved. The sample taken for sequencing was PBMCs or T cells enriched from blood (not recorded which). Here the CDR3 DNA reads TGTGCCAGCAGCCCCAGCCCCGGAGCCGAGCAGTACTTC. Protein: CASSPSPGAEQYF.